Below are 14 T cell receptor delta chains sequenced from a single sample in a study of gamma-delta chains in newborns, infants, children. TCRdb reanalysed the reads via CATT. Here the sample spans just under 5,000 delta-chain clones, approximately 3.4% being singletons. The sample comprised blood. Receptor source: a child who was a newborn, infant or young child, either healthy, febrile or measles-vaccinated (not recorded which).

This clone was picked up a small number of times. The chain has TRDV2 and TRDJ3, with 13 positions matching TRDD3. The CDR3 is made up of 20 amino acids. Germline V CDR1 and CDR2: GEAIGNYY, EKD. The trim removed 3 bases at V and 0 bases at J, leaving 7 bases unmatched. The CDR3 protein is CACDPVLGDTFSWDTRQMFF. CDR3 coding DNA: TGTGCCTGTGACCCGGTACTGGGGGATACGTTCTCCTGGGACACCCGACAGATGTTTTTC.

This clone was picked up a small number of times. Being one base from a much bigger clone, this may be a read error. The chain has TRDV2 and TRDJ3; D uncertain. The CDR3 is made up of 13 amino acids. CDR1 is GEAIGNYY, CDR2 EKD, per germline. The CDR3 DNA follows: TGTGCCTGTGGCACCTGGGACACCCGACAGATGTTTTTC. Translating it yields CACGTWDTRQMFF.

About this clone itself: A far bigger clonotype differs at one base, so this is likely a read error. Other nucleotide sequences from this sample produce the same CDR3. V gene TRDV2 combines with J gene TRDJ2; D might be TRDD3 (6 bases). Deletions cut 3 bases from V and 5 bases from J, with 12 bases between. Germline CDR1 is GEAIGNYY and CDR2 is EKD. This CDR3 contains 14 residues. Written as DNA, the CDR3 is TGTGCCTGTGACGTACTGGGAGATACAGCACAACTCTTCTTT. Encoded protein: CACDVLGDTAQLFF.

This clone was found a few times. This chain uses TRDV2 with TRDJ3, with TRDD3 matching 9 bases. The CDR3 has 19 amino acids. With V trimmed by 0 bases and J by 0 bases, 5 bases remained unmatched. CDR1 and CDR2 from the germline V gene are GEAIGNYY and EKD. The CDR3 region is CACDTAMGDSSWDTRQMFF. CDR3 coding DNA: TGTGCCTGTGACACCGCGATGGGGGATAGCTCCTGGGACACCCGACAGATGTTTTTC.

This clone has a handful of counts. Given a much more abundant clone one base away, this may be a read error. This sample also contains other DNA sequences that code for the same CDR3. The rearrangement joins TRDV2 to TRDJ1; 7 bases are shared with TRDD3. The CDR3 runs to 14 residues. CDR1 is GEAIGNYY, CDR2 EKD, per germline. J was trimmed by 0 bases and V by 3 bases; bases with no gene match: 3. CDR3 protein: CACDLLGDTDKLIF. The CDR3 region has the DNA TGTGCCTGTGACCTGCTGGGGGACACCGATAAACTCATCTTT.

V gene TRDV2 combines with J gene TRDJ3; 8 bases are a match to TRDD3. J lost 9 bases, V lost 2 bases, and 14 bases had no gene match. In germline, CDR1 is GEAIGNYY, CDR2 EKD. The CDR3 consists of 18 residues. CDR3 residues: CACDILGATTRGTRQMFF. The CDR3 bases are TGTGCCTGTGACATACTGGGGGCTACGACGCGGGGCACCCGACAGATGTTTTTC.

By its share, this clone is large. V gene TRDV2 combines with J gene TRDJ3; TRDD3 aligns across 9 bases. The V segment lost 2 bases and the J segment 0 bases; nucleotides outside the gene matches: 1. Germline V CDR1 and CDR2: GEAIGNYY, EKD. The CDR3 length is 17 residues. The DNA for the CDR3 is TGTGCCTGTGACAACTGGGGGAGCTCCTGGGACACCCGACAGATGTTTTTC. Encoded protein: CACDNWGSSWDTRQMFF.

The V call is TRDV2, the J call TRDJ2, with 13 bases identical to TRDD3. TCRdb is silent on the J gene; assignment here came from matching the DNA to germline. The germline gives CDR1 GEAIGNYY, CDR2 EKD. The CDR3 spans 17 residues. V was pared by 3 bases and J by 4 bases, with 7 bases of the junction left unmatched. In nucleotides, the CDR3 is TGTGCCTGTGACCCTATTACTGGGGGATACGGGACAGCACAACTCTTCTTT. Protein sequence: CACDPITGGYGTAQLFF.

The chain uses TRDV2 and TRDJ2; 13 nucleotides agree with TRDD3. Germline-derived CDR1 and CDR2 are GEAIGNYY and EKD. The CDR3 spans 18 residues. J gave up 2 bases and V 3 bases, and 8 bases lay outside the gene matches. CDR3 sequence: CACDPLLGDTPLTAQLFF. The CDR3 DNA is TGTGCCTGTGACCCCCTACTGGGGGATACGCCGTTGACAGCACAACTCTTCTTT.

In this sample, this clone turned up a few times. The chain combines TRDV2 with TRDJ3, with no clear D. The CDR3 totals 16 residues. The V gene lost 0 bases and the J gene lost 0 bases, with 5 bases spanning the gap. The germline V gene has CDR1 GEAIGNYY and CDR2 EKD. CDR3 coding DNA: TGTGCCTGTGACACCTGGAGCTCCTGGGACACCCGACAGATGTTTTTC. Protein sequence: CACDTWSSWDTRQMFF.

This clone turned up a few times. The rearrangement links TRDV2 to TRDJ3; TRDD3 might be the D (6 bases). The CDR3 extends over 17 amino acids. The V end lost 2 bases, the J end lost 0 bases, and 10 bases lay between the germline ends. Germline CDR1 GEAIGNYY, CDR2 EKD. The CDR3 DNA follows: TGTGCCTGTGACAAAATACTGGGCTCCTGGGACACCCGACAGATGTTTTTC. This translates into CACDKILGSWDTRQMFF.

This clone was counted between two and nine times. V usage is TRAV29/DV5 and J usage is TRDJ1; D possibly corresponds to TRDD2 (6 bases). The germline V and J ends were trimmed by 0 bases and 3 bases, with 27 bases remaining between them. From germline, CDR1 is NSMFDY and CDR2 ISSIKDK. The CDR3 has 19 amino acids. The CDR3 region is CAASEPSFPRYWYADKLIF. The DNA for the CDR3 is TGTGCAGCAAGCGAGCCCTCCTTCCCCCGGTACTGGTACGCCGATAAACTCATCTTT.

In its sample, this clone was seen a few times. This sequence joins TRDV2 and TRDJ3, with TRDD3 identical over 11 bases. This CDR3 contains 21 residues. V shed 1 base, J shed 0 bases, and the junction held 10 bases outside the gene matches. Germline V gene data show CDR1 as GEAIGNYY and CDR2 as EKD. The DNA for the CDR3 is TGTGCCTGTGACACGACAGAGTGGGGGATACGCGGCTCCTGGGACACCCGACAGATGTTTTTC. It translates to CACDTTEWGIRGSWDTRQMFF.

This chain uses TRDV1 with TRDJ2, with 7 bases that match TRDD3. V lost 2 bases, J lost 11 bases, and 17 bases stayed unmatched. CDR1 is TSWWSYY, CDR2 QGS, per germline. The CDR3 sequence is 17 residues long. CDR3 amino acids: CALGETGLQLLGIQLFF. In DNA form, the CDR3 reads TGTGCTCTTGGGGAAACGGGGCTCCAACTACTGGGGATCCAACTCTTCTTT.